These T cell receptor beta chains were read from a single sample in a study of blood T cells in healthy people across ages. TCRdb ran MiXCR on the 5' RACE reads and lists one entry per CDR3 protein. The sample shows approximately 680,000 distinct CDR3 sequences, about 30% of them seen only once. The sample consisted of blood. These receptors all come from a woman of 80 years or more in good health. CDR3s include the opening cysteine and the closing phenylalanine or tryptophan. A D gene is named only where the DNA matches it firmly. Part of the rows lack a size; the others show once, few, many or a class for expanded clones.

D	size	V	length	J	DNA	CDR3
TRBD1	many	TRBV7-2	15	TRBJ2-7	TGTGCCAGCAGCTTAGAGGGCAGGGGGACCGACGAGCAGTACTTC	CASSLEGRGTDEQYF
-	many	TRBV7-8	14	TRBJ2-7	TGTGCCAGCAGCTTAGGGGGACAAACCTACGAGCAGTACTTC	CASSLGGQTYEQYF
-	few	TRBV18	14	TRBJ1-1	TGTGCCAGCTCACCTACAAAGTCGGGGACTGAAGCTTTCTTT	CASSPTKSGTEAFF
-	many	TRBV4-3	12	TRBJ2-1	TGCGCCAGCAGCCAAGATAGCTATGAGCAGTTCTTC	CASSQDSYEQFF
-	many	TRBV25-1	11	TRBJ2-7	TGTGCCGCAGGGAGCTCCTACGAGCAGTACTTC	CAAGSSYEQYF
-	-	TRBV11-2	11	TRBJ2-5	TGTGCCAGCAGATTCCAAGAGGCCCAGTACTTC	CASRFQEAQYF
-	-	TRBV12-3/TRBV12-4	15	TRBJ2-3	TGTGCCAGCAGTACCTATAGTGTTGGTACAGATGCGCAGTATTTT	CASSTYSVGTDAQYF
TRBD2	-	TRBV4-1	15	TRBJ2-7	TGCGCCAGCAGCCAGGGACTAGCGGAAACCTACGAGCAGTACTTC	CASSQGLAETYEQYF
TRBD1	-	TRBV19	16	TRBJ1-1	TGTGCCAGTAGCTCATTTACAGGGGGTTTGAACACTGAAGCTTTCTTT	CASSSFTGGLNTEAFF
-	many	TRBV6-2/TRBV6-3	14	TRBJ2-7	TGTGCCAGCAGTTACGGTGTCAGGTCCTACGAGCAGTACTTC	CASSYGVRSYEQYF
-	many	TRBV4-1	15	TRBJ1-1	TGCGCCAGCAGCCTTTTTGGGGACCCTAACACTGAAGCTTTCTTT	CASSLFGDPNTEAFF
TRBD1	few	TRBV5-1	17	TRBJ1-1	TGCGCCAGCAGCAGCTACGGAGACAGGGGCTTAGTAGGTGAAGCTTTCTTT	CASSSYGDRGLVGEAFF
TRBD1	few	TRBV6-6	15	TRBJ2-7	TGTGCCAGCAGTTACCCTGGACAGGGGTCCTACGAGCAGTACTTC	CASSYPGQGSYEQYF
-	-	TRBV7-8	16	TRBJ2-2	TGTGCCAGCAGCTCACCCGCGGGACAGAACACCGGGGAGCTGTTTTTT	CASSSPAGQNTGELFF
TRBD1	-	TRBV12-3/TRBV12-4	12	TRBJ1-1	TGTGCCAGCAGTTTGACAGGGTTTGTAGCTTTCTTT	CASSLTGFVAFF
-	many	TRBV5-5	17	TRBJ2-3	TGTGCCAGCATCAGGGGGGTTACACGGGGAAGCACAGATACGCAGTATTTT	CASIRGVTRGSTDTQYF
-	many	TRBV10-3	12	TRBJ2-3	TGTGCCATCAGTGACGGTACAGATACGCAGTATTTT	CAISDGTDTQYF
-	-	TRBV7-8	14	TRBJ2-3	TGTGCCAGCAGCCCCGGGAGCTTAGCAGATACGCAGTATTTT	CASSPGSLADTQYF
TRBD1	-	TRBV10-3	14	TRBJ2-3	TGTGCCATCAACCGACAGGGTTTCACAGATACGCAGTATTTT	CAINRQGFTDTQYF
-	many	TRBV5-1	16	TRBJ1-2	TGCGCCAGCAGCTTGGGCCCTGGGCAGTGGGGCTATGGCTACACCTTC	CASSLGPGQWGYGYTF
-	many	TRBV7-2	15	TRBJ1-2	TGTGCCAGCAGTCCAATTAGCCAGGGTAACTATGGCTACACCTTC	CASSPISQGNYGYTF
TRBD2	many	TRBV7-2	16	TRBJ2-5	TGTGCCAGCAGCTTAGAGGCGGGGGGCCTCCAAGAGACCCAGTACTTC	CASSLEAGGLQETQYF
TRBD1	many	TRBV6-2/TRBV6-3	16	TRBJ2-6	TGTGCCAGCAGTTCTGACAGGGGGCTTGGGGCCAACGTCCTGACTTTC	CASSSDRGLGANVLTF
TRBD1	many	TRBV28	15	TRBJ2-5	TGTGCCAGCAGTTTAGGTGGGACAGGGGAAGAGACCCAGTACTTC	CASSLGGTGEETQYF
-	-	TRBV5-1	15	TRBJ2-5	TGCGCCAGCAGCTTGGGACACGATTTCCAGGAGACCCAGTACTTC	CASSLGHDFQETQYF
-	-	TRBV28	11	TRBJ2-1	TGTGCCAGCAGTTTCCGGGGAGGGCAGTTCTTC	CASSFRGGQFF
TRBD1	many	TRBV20-1	15	TRBJ2-3	TGCAGTGCCCCCATGGGGGACAGGCGCACAGATACGCAGTATTTT	CSAPMGDRRTDTQYF
TRBD1	many	TRBV7-3	18	TRBJ1-6	TGTGCCAGCAGCTTAAACGGGCAGGGGGCCGCCAGTGGTTCACCCCTCCACTTT	CASSLNGQGAASGSPLHF
TRBD2	large	TRBV9	16	TRBJ2-3	TGTGCCAGCAGCGCGGGGACTAGCGGGGTTAGAGATACGCAGTATTTT	CASSAGTSGVRDTQYF
-	many	TRBV20-1	12	TRBJ2-3	TGCAGTGCTGACGACAGCACAGATACGCAGTATTTT	CSADDSTDTQYF
-	many	TRBV20-1	12	TRBJ1-2	TGCAGTGCTGAGGACAGTTCGGATGGCTACACCTTC	CSAEDSSDGYTF
-	few	TRBV30	14	TRBJ1-1	TGTGCCTGGAGACAGTCGAGAATGAACACTGAAGCTTTCTTT	CAWRQSRMNTEAFF
-	many	TRBV7-8	13	TRBJ2-1	TGTGCCAGCAGCTTAGATCCGAGGGCAAAGCAGTTCTTC	CASSLDPRAKQFF
-	-	TRBV2	13	TRBJ1-5	TGTGCCAGCGGACCCGATAGCAATCAGCCCCAGCATTTT	CASGPDSNQPQHF
TRBD1	many	TRBV7-2	15	TRBJ1-5	TGTGCCAGCAGCCCGCCGGGACAGGCAAATCAGCCCCAGCATTTT	CASSPPGQANQPQHF
-	many	TRBV29-1	12	TRBJ2-3	TGCAGCGACGAAACAGGGCCAGATACGCAGTATTTT	CSDETGPDTQYF
-	-	TRBV30	15	TRBJ1-2	TGTGCCTGGAGTGTAGGGGGGTCGATTAACTATGGCTACACCTTC	CAWSVGGSINYGYTF
-	once	TRBV20-1	12	TRBJ2-3	TGCAGTGCTCTCCGACTCAAAGATACCCCGTATTTT	CSALRLKDTPYF
TRBD1	many	TRBV12-3/TRBV12-4	15	TRBJ2-2	TGTGCCAGCAGCTCCGGGACAGGGTATACCGGGGAGCTGTTTTTT	CASSSGTGYTGELFF
TRBD1	-	TRBV6-5	14	TRBJ1-4	TGTGCCAGCAGTCGCCGACAGGGCGGCGAAAAACTGTTTTTT	CASSRRQGGEKLFF
TRBD2	-	TRBV7-2	17	TRBJ2-3	TGTACCGGCAGCTTATCCCTTAGCGGGGGGTACACAGATACGCAGTATTTT	CTGSLSLSGGYTDTQYF
TRBD1	few	TRBV5-4	16	TRBJ2-1	TGTGCCAGCAGCTCCCGAGGGACAGGAACCTACAATGAGCAGTTCTTC	CASSSRGTGTYNEQFF
-	few	TRBV20-1	14	TRBJ2-3	TGCAGTGCTAGAGTCGGGACCGTTCACGGTACGCAGTATTTT	CSARVGTVHGTQYF
-	-	TRBV5-1	17	TRBJ1-2	-	CASSYQIDSEAFFGYTF
-	many	TRBV7-3	15	TRBJ2-3	TGTGCCAGCAGTTATTCGGGACACATCACAGATACGCAGTATTTT	CASSYSGHITDTQYF
-	-	TRBV6-1	19	TRBJ2-6	TGTGCCAGCAGGGGGGAGGCGGGGAATAGGAGGGCTGGGGCCAACGTCCTGACTTTC	CASRGEAGNRRAGANVLTF